The subject of this entry is one TCR beta chain. Here immunoSEQ multiplex PCR was the method, and the copy in TCRdb shows in-frame clones only, minus some. The sample has 150,000 to 170,000 clones, about 94% seen once. The data are from a study of control samples from healthy donors and cancer patients. The CDR3 runs 14 residues. Germline CDR1 SQVTM, CDR2 ANQGSEA. Between the trimmed V and J ends, which lost 4 bases and 4 bases, there was a span of 16 bases. The chain has TRBV29-1 and TRBJ1-1; D may be TRBD1 (5 bases). Material for sequencing was blood. This receptor was taken from a man in his forties or fifties in good health. CDR3 sequence reads: CSVGLGRAATEAFF. CDR3 in DNA: TGCAGCGTTGGGCTGGGACGGGCGGCCACTGAAGCTTTCTTT.